The 7 T cell receptor beta chains given below trace back to one sample, sequenced in a study of blood T cell repertoires in COVID-19. TCRdb's copy holds only in-frame clones and misses some; the assay was immunoSEQ multiplex PCR. The repertoire holds under 250,000 clones, 70% to 90% seen once, with roughly 5% in the top ten. Source material: peripheral blood. These TCRs come from a woman aged 40 to 55 with acute or convalescent COVID-19.

V and J are TRBV19 and TRBJ2-1; 11 bases line up with TRBD2. This CDR3 has 15 residues. Unmatched junction bases numbered 1, after V lost 1 base and J lost 5 bases. Germline CDR1 and CDR2: LNHDA and SQIVND (reference sequence). CDR3 nucleotides: TGTGCCAGTAGTATAGTAGCGGGGGGGAACAATGAGCAGTTCTTC. Residues: CASSIVAGGNNEQFF.

This rearrangement joins TRBV19 to TRBJ2-1, with D possibly TRBD2 on 6 matching bases. Between the trimmed V and J ends, which lost 0 bases and 6 bases, there was a span of 12 bases. Germline lookup yields CDR1 LNHDA and CDR2 SQIVND (reference sequence). The CDR3 is 15 residues long. CDR3 DNA sequence: TGTGCCAGTAGTATAGACGGCGGGGCTATCAATGAGCAGTTCTTC. It is translated as CASSIDGGAINEQFF.

Concerning this clone: A junction boundary mismatches the germline segment, possibly from a read error. The identical CDR3 is also encoded by other nucleotide sequences in the sample. The rearrangement links TRBV24-1 to TRBJ1-2; 10 bases align to TRBD1. The CDR3 is 15 amino acids. The germline gives CDR1 KGHDR, CDR2 SFDVKD. CDR3: CATSDPGTGDYGYTF. CDR3 in DNA: TGTGCCACCAGTGATCCCGGGACAGGGGACTATGGCTACACCTTT.

The chain couples TRBV7-3 to TRBJ2-3; 9 bases align to TRBD2. This CDR3 is 17 amino acids long. The V and J ends lost 0 bases and 2 bases, in that order; junction bases with no gene match: 6. The germline V gene encodes CDR1 SGHTA and CDR2 FQGTGA. CDR3 protein: CASSLTPTSGFTDTQYF. DNA of the CDR3: TGTGCCAGCAGCTTAACCCCGACTAGCGGATTCACAGATACGCAGTATTTT.

DNA of the CDR3: TGCGCCAGCAGCCAAGGCAGTTCAGGACAGGCGTATGGCTACACCTTC. It translates to CASSQGSSGQAYGYTF. The chain links TRBV4-1 to TRBJ1-2; TRBD1 matches at 7 bases. J was trimmed by 5 bases and V by 1 base; bases with no gene match: 10. Germline loops: CDR1 MGHRA, CDR2 YSYEKL. The CDR3 has 16 amino acids.

This rearrangement joins TRBV30 to TRBJ1-2, with D maybe TRBD1 (6 bases). The germline V gene has CDR1 GTSNPN and CDR2 SVGIG (reference sequence). The V end lost 4 bases, the J end lost 2 bases, and 14 bases lay between the germline ends. The CDR3 is 14 amino acids. CDR3 amino acids: CAWIWQGSNYGYTF. DNA of the CDR3: TGTGCCTGGATATGGCAGGGGTCAAACTATGGCTACACCTTC.

The chain combines TRBV5-1 with TRBJ1-3; the D gene is possibly TRBD1 (5 bases). The CDR3 is 16 residues long. Looked up from germline, CDR1 is SGHRS and CDR2 is YFSETQ. Trimming pared 0 bases from V and 0 bases from J, leaving 10 bases between. Here the CDR3 reads CASSLGQQSSGNTIYF. For the CDR3, the DNA is TGCGCCAGCAGCTTGGGACAGCAGAGCTCTGGAAACACCATATATTTT. The full variable domain, its missing parts supplied by reference TRBV5-1 and TRBJ1-3, is KAGVTQTPRYLIKTRGQQVTLSCSPISGHRSVSWYQQTPGQGLQFLFEYFSETQRNKGNFPGRFSGRQFSNSRSEMNVSTLELGDSALYLCASSLGQQSSGNTIYFGEGSWLTVV.